The 18 T cell receptor beta chains reported below all come from one sample, sequenced in a study of brain T cells in children with intractable seizures. Here immunoSEQ multiplex PCR was the method, and the copy in TCRdb shows in-frame clones only, minus some. The sample yields 78,000 or so clones, approximately 90% seen once. The sample consisted of peripheral blood, taken at surgery. Source of these receptors: a girl aged 2-9 years with Rasmussen encephalitis and intractable seizures.

V usage is TRBV5-6 and J usage is TRBJ1-2; possibly TRBD1 for D (5 bases). This CDR3 comprises 14 residues. Trimming removed 0 bases from V and 5 bases from J, with 11 bases in between. The V gene's germline CDR1 is SGHDT and CDR2 YYEEEE. The CDR3 spells CASSLAAGNYGYTF. The CDR3 DNA follows: TGTGCCAGCAGCTTGGCCGCAGGGAATTATGGCTACACCTTC.

V gene TRBV9 combines with J gene TRBJ2-1; D possibly matches TRBD1 or TRBD2 (5 bases each). Trimming removed 4 bases at V and 1 base at J, with 18 bases between. The CDR3 spans 17 residues. Looked up from germline, CDR1 is SGDLS and CDR2 is YYNGEE. The CDR3 nucleotides read TGTGCCAGCAGCCCCCCGCCCGGGACGGCTTCCTACAATGAGCAGTTCTTC. It translates to CASSPPPGTASYNEQFF.

CDR3 nucleotide sequence: TGTGCCAGCAGCCCTTCTTGGAGGGACACTGAAGCTTTCTTT. It specifies CASSPSWRDTEAFF. This chain connects TRBV11-2 to TRBJ1-1; D ambiguous. CDR3 length: 14 amino acids. V was trimmed by 5 bases and J by 3 bases, leaving 13 bases between them. Germline values: CDR1 SGHAT, CDR2 FQNNGV.

This rearrangement joins TRBV5-4 to TRBJ2-3, with 9 bases identical to TRBD2. The CDR3 contains 16 residues. CDR1 is SGHNT, CDR2 YYREEE, per germline (reference sequence). After removal of 4 bases from V and 2 bases from J, the junction contained 8 bases not matched to a gene. CDR3: CASSPWSGGNTDTQYF. The CDR3 DNA sequence: TGTGCCAGCAGCCCCTGGAGCGGGGGGAACACAGATACGCAGTATTTT.

This rearrangement joins TRBV27 to TRBJ2-2; 14 positions agree with TRBD2. Trimming cost V 7 bases and J 4 bases; bases outside gene matches: 8. This CDR3 is built from 17 residues. The germline gives CDR1 MNHEY, CDR2 SMNVEV (reference sequence). The DNA for the CDR3 is TGTGCCAGCACCCTAAGACTAGCGGGAGGGCGCACCGGGGAGCTGTTTTTT. Encoded protein: CASTLRLAGGRTGELFF.

The rearrangement joins TRBV7-9 to TRBJ2-4, with no clear D. This CDR3 region has 13 residues. Deletions cut 1 base from V and 8 bases from J, with 9 bases between. Germline CDR1 is SEHNR and CDR2 is FQNEAQ (reference sequence). DNA of the CDR3: TGTGCCAGCAGCTTAGTAGGGAAGGACATTCAGTACTTC. This codes for CASSLVGKDIQYF.

The gene calls are TRBV2 and TRBJ2-2; 10 bases line up with TRBD2. This CDR3 comprises 16 residues. Germline V CDR1 and CDR2: SNHLY, FYNNEI. Trimming at V came to 4 bases and at J to 7 bases, leaving 9 bases not matched to a gene. DNA for the CDR3: TGTGCCAGCAGTGCTAGCGGGAGAAGAAAGAGCGGGGAGCTGTTTTTT. The encoded protein is CASSASGRRKSGELFF.

For the CDR3, the DNA is TGTGCCAGCAGTAGCTCTGGGGCCAACGTCCTGACTTTC. This sequence encodes CASSSSGANVLTF. This chain links TRBV6-5 with TRBJ2-6; D uncertain. Deletions cut 5 bases from V and 0 bases from J, with 2 bases between. The CDR3 contains 13 residues. Germline CDR1 reads MNHEY; CDR2 reads SVGAGI.

In nucleotides, the CDR3 is TGTGCCAGCAGTACCCGACAAGTCCAAGAGACCCAGTACTTC. This encodes CASSTRQVQETQYF. The J gene is TRBJ2-5, the V gene TRBV6-5, with D unresolved. Deletions cut 5 bases from V and 1 base from J, with 11 bases between. The CDR3 is 14 amino acids. Germline V lookup: CDR1 MNHEY, CDR2 SVGAGI.

V is TRBV12-5 and J is TRBJ1-1; weak D call: TRBD1 (5 bases). Trimming cost V 7 bases and J 6 bases, with 9 bases left between them. The CDR3 contains 11 residues. The germline gives CDR1 LGHNT, CDR2 FRNRAP. This CDR3 reads CASDTGSEAFF. The CDR3 DNA follows: TGTGCTAGTGATACAGGTTCTGAAGCTTTCTTT.

The rearrangement uses TRBV30 and TRBJ2-1; D perhaps matches TRBD2 (6 bases). The V end was cut by 8 bases, the J end by 0 bases, with 11 bases between. The CDR3 has 13 residues. Germline CDR1 is GTSNPN and CDR2 is SVGIG (reference sequence). The DNA for the CDR3 is TGTGCCGGGGGGAACCTCTCCTACAATGAGCAGTTCTTC. As protein: CAGGNLSYNEQFF.

The chain employs TRBV27 and TRBJ2-3; 13 nucleotides agree with TRBD2. Germline V gives CDR1 MNHEY, CDR2 SMNVEV (reference sequence). This CDR3 is built from 19 residues. J was trimmed by 2 bases and V by 5 bases; bases with no gene match: 13. The CDR3 protein is CASSRLTSGRFDSTDTQYF. CDR3 DNA: TGTGCCAGCAGTCGTCTGACTAGCGGGAGGTTCGATTCCACAGATACGCAGTATTTT.

The chain recombines TRBV7-9 with TRBJ1-1; the match to TRBD1 covers 9 bases. The germline CDR1 and CDR2 sequences are SEHNR and FQNEAQ (reference sequence). The trim removed 5 bases at V and 1 base at J, leaving 5 bases unmatched. There are 15 residues in the CDR3. CDR3 in amino acids: CASSPSTGGNTEAFF. CDR3 bases: TGTGCCAGCAGCCCCTCGACAGGGGGGAACACTGAAGCTTTCTTT.

The chain recombines TRBV19 with TRBJ1-2; D remains ambiguous. Per the germline V gene, CDR1 is LNHDA and CDR2 is SQIVND (reference sequence). The CDR3 length is 11 residues. V dropped 5 bases and J dropped 6 bases, with 7 bases sitting between them. CDR3 bases: TGTGCCAGTAGTCCGGGCAATGGCTACACCTTC. It translates to CASSPGNGYTF. The full variable domain, in which reference TRBV19 and TRBJ1-2 provide the parts outside the CDR3, is DGGITQSPKYLFRKEGQNVTLSCEQNLNHDAMYWYRQDPGQGLRLIYYSQIVNDFQKGDIAEGYSVSREKKESFPLTVTSAQKNPTAFYLCASSPGNGYTFGSGTRLTVV.

The genes are TRBV6-5 and TRBJ2-7, with unresolved D. Germline assignment: CDR1 MNHEY and CDR2 SVGAGI. The CDR3 runs to 14 residues. V was shortened by 2 bases and J by 3 bases, with 11 bases between the two germline ends. The CDR3: CASSYRDTDYEQYF. Written as DNA, the CDR3 is TGTGCCAGCAGTTACCGAGACACTGACTACGAGCAGTACTTC.

The chain uses TRBV7-9 and TRBJ1-4; 8 positions match TRBD1. The CDR3 has 15 amino acids. The J segment lost 6 bases and the V segment lost 2 bases, leaving 5 bases of the junction unmatched. CDR1 and CDR2 (germline): SEHNR, FQNEAQ (reference sequence). The CDR3 is CASSLWRQGHEKLFF. The CDR3 DNA follows: TGTGCCAGCAGCTTATGGAGACAGGGGCATGAAAAACTGTTTTTT.

J is TRBJ2-6 and V is TRBV10-2, with 13 nucleotides matching TRBD2. Germline CDR1 and CDR2: WSHSY and SAAADI. This CDR3 contains 19 residues. V was pared by 0 bases and J by 0 bases, with 2 bases of the junction left unmatched. The CDR3 DNA is TGCGCCAGCAGTGAGTCGCGACTAGCGGGGGGCTCTGGGGCCAACGTCCTGACTTTC. Amino acids: CASSESRLAGGSGANVLTF.

The J gene is TRBJ1-5, the V gene TRBV19, with a weak D call TRBD1 (6 bases). Looked up from germline, CDR1 is LNHDA and CDR2 is SQIVND (reference sequence). The CDR3 totals 16 residues. The V end lost 5 bases, the J end lost 1 base, and 15 bases lay between the germline ends. Here the CDR3 reads CASSSGTPLSNQPQHF. The CDR3 DNA sequence: TGTGCCAGTAGTTCCGGGACACCATTAAGCAATCAGCCCCAGCATTTT.